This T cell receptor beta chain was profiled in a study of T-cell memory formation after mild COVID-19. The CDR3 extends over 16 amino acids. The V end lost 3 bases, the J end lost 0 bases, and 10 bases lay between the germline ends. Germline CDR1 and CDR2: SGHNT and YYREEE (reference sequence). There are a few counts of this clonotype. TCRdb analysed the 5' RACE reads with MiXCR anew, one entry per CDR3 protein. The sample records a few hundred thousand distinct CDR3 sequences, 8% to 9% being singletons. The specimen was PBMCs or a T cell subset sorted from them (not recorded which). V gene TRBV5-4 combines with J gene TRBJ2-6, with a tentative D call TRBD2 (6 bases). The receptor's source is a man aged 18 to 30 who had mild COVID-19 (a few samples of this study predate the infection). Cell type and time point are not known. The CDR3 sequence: CASSWGLNSGANVLTF. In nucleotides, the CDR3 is TGTGCCAGCAGCTGGGGACTGAACTCTGGGGCCAACGTCCTGACTTTC.